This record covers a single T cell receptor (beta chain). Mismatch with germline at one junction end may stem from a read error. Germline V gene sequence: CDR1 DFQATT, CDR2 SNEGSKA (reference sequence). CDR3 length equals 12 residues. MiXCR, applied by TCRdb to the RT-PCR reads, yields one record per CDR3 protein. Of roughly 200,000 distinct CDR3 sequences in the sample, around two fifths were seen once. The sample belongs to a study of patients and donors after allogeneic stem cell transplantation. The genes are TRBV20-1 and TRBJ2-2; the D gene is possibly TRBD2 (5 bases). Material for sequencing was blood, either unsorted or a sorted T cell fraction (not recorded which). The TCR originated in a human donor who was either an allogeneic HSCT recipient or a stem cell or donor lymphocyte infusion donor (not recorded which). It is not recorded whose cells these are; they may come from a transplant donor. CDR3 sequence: CSAFLAPGEPFF. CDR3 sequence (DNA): TGCAGTGCTTTCCTAGCCCCCGGGGAGCCGTTTTTT.